What follows describes a single T cell receptor beta chain. Sequence at one end of the junction differs from germline and may be a read error. These data are taken from a study of T cells after yellow fever vaccination. TCRdb called the 5' RACE reads again in MiXCR, with one record for every CDR3 protein. The top ten clones hold just under 15% of a sample with 500,000 to 650,000 distinct CDR3 sequences, around an eighth of them seen once. The clonotype was recovered from a man aged 25 to 45 who received the YFV17D yellow fever vaccine. The source material was PBMCs, sampled on the day of the yellow fever booster vaccination.

CDR3 DNA sequence: TGCGCCAGCAGCTTGGGGACGGCGACCTACGAGCTGTACTTC. This sequence encodes CASSLGTATYELYF. The chain carries TRBV5-1 and TRBJ2-7; D not certain. CDR1 is SGHRS and CDR2 is YFSETQ in the germline V gene. The CDR3 runs to 14 residues.